Sequencing of this T cell receptor (beta chain) was carried out in a study of cytomegalovirus exposure and HLA in healthy donors. Overall study context: The 130 or so validation repertoires used a platform that matched the one used for the roughly 650 first-cohort repertoires, as a later analysis reported.

Notes on the study in general: Reportedly, diagnosis of cytomegalovirus status by the classifier showed high specificity and sensitivity. In vitro experiments confirmed that three CMV-associated chains were specific for CMV antigens. One later analysis, an examination of the 120 or so validation repertoires, found that first-cohort TCR clusters tended to co-occur in them.

A remark on this clone: The antigen remains unidentified.

Germline V gene sequence: CDR1 MDHEN, CDR2 SYDVKM. There are 16 residues in the CDR3. With 4 bases clipped from V and 4 bases from J, the junction kept 9 bases outside the gene matches. The method was immunoSEQ multiplex PCR; TCRdb's version includes in-frame clones alone and lacks a portion of them. The sample lists about 110,000 clones, approximately 89% occurring once. The TCR comes from a woman younger than 35 in good health and CMV-seronegative. Source material: PBMCs. V gene TRBV28 combines with J gene TRBJ2-1; 8 bases map to TRBD1. CDR3 loop: CASSSLTGQDYNEQFF. CDR3 DNA sequence: TGTGCCAGCAGTTCCTTGACGGGACAGGATTACAATGAGCAGTTCTTC.